Presented here are 15 T cell receptor beta chains from one specimen sequenced in a study of Ad26.COV2.S vaccination and SARS-CoV-2 variants. Treatment denoted: some 20 received Ad26.COV2.S at low or high dose, single or two shots; 5 received placebo; per-sample allocation not given. The samples date from day 63 after the first vaccine or placebo injection. Measured with immunoSEQ multiplex PCR; TCRdb has only the in-frame clones, and not every one. Seen here are approximately 400,000 clones, 80% to 90% observed once, and the top ten hold 3.3%. The specimen comprised peripheral blood, sampled in a trial of Ad26.COV2.S vaccine versus placebo. Receptors originate from a person aged 18-65 years who received the Ad26.COV2.S COVID-19 vaccine or a placebo.

A note on this clone: The same CDR3 arises from other DNA sequences in this sample as well. The rearrangement joins TRBV5-1 to TRBJ2-2; D is perhaps TRBD1 (6 bases). This CDR3 has 15 amino acids. Germline V lookup: CDR1 SGHRS, CDR2 YFSETQ. The V gene lost 2 bases and the J gene lost 0 bases, with 8 bases spanning the gap. CDR3 loop: CASSLTGTNTGELFF. The CDR3 DNA follows: TGCGCCAGCAGCTTAACAGGGACGAACACCGGGGAGCTGTTTTTT.

The chain combines TRBV29-1 with TRBJ2-1, with D possibly matching TRBD2 (5 bases). This CDR3 comprises 12 residues. Germline values: CDR1 SQVTM, CDR2 ANQGSEA. V shed 2 bases and J shed 8 bases, with 10 bases lying between them. The CDR3 DNA follows: TGCAGCGTTGAACGTAGCGTTTATGAGCAGTTCTTC. It codes for CSVERSVYEQFF.

CDR3 amino acids: CASSEGGRSRGYGYTF. CDR3 nucleotides: TGTGCCAGCAGTGAGGGTGGGCGGAGCAGGGGGTATGGCTACACCTTC. V is TRBV25-1 and J is TRBJ1-2, with 7 bases matching TRBD1. V shed 3 bases and J 5 bases; nucleotides not matched to a gene: 12. Germline loops: CDR1 MGHDK, CDR2 SYGVNS. The CDR3 length is 16 residues.

The chain uses TRBV29-1 and TRBJ2-1; D might be TRBD2 (5 bases). Germline V CDR1 and CDR2: SQVTM, ANQGSEA. The CDR3 length is 13 residues. V gave up 5 bases and J gave up 8 bases, with 16 bases separating them. CDR3 sequence reads: CSVQTDSPDEQFF. The CDR3 region has the DNA TGCAGCGTTCAAACGGACTCCCCTGATGAGCAGTTCTTC.

This clone came up a few times. J is TRBJ2-1 and V is TRBV5-4, with TRBD2 as a possible D gene (7 bases). Trimming pared 2 bases from V and 0 bases from J, leaving 12 bases between. CDR3 length equals 16 residues. In germline, CDR1 is SGHNT, CDR2 YYREEE (reference sequence). In nucleotides, the CDR3 is TGTGCCAGCAGCTTAGGGGGGGCCGCCTCCTACAATGAGCAGTTCTTC. It encodes CASSLGGAASYNEQFF.

The table lists this clone with a count of one. The J gene is TRBJ1-1, the V gene TRBV19; no clear D. Germline CDR1 and CDR2: LNHDA and SQIVND (reference sequence). CDR3 length: 12 residues. The V and J ends lost 1 base and 7 bases respectively, with 7 bases between them. In nucleotides, the CDR3 is TGTGCCAGTAGTATAGCGGGCAGTGAAGCTTTCTTT. This gives the protein CASSIAGSEAFF.

The chain recombines TRBV6-2 or TRBV6-3 with TRBJ2-1; TRBD1 agrees at 9 bases. Germline V gene lookup returns CDR1 MNHEY and CDR2 SVGEGT. With 6 bases clipped from V and 6 bases from J, the junction kept 12 bases outside the gene matches. The CDR3 is 16 amino acids. CDR3 sequence (DNA): TGTGCCAGCAGCCTTCAAAACAGGGGGCGCTTCAATGAGCAGTTCTTC. Translated: CASSLQNRGRFNEQFF.

The chain has TRBV6-2 or TRBV6-3 and TRBJ2-7, with D unclear. Trimming left V 2 bases short and J 2 bases short, with 16 bases between. From germline, CDR1 is MNHEY and CDR2 SVGEGT. CDR3 length equals 16 residues. Written as DNA, the CDR3 is TGTGCCAGCAGTTACCCCTCGTCAGGAGTCACCTACGAGCAGTACTTC. It is translated as CASSYPSSGVTYEQYF.

The gene calls are TRBV28 and TRBJ2-5, with D uncertain. Between the trimmed V and J ends, which lost 2 bases and 1 base, there was a span of 11 bases. The germline CDR1 and CDR2 sequences are MDHEN and SYDVKM. The CDR3 has 15 residues. CDR3 protein: CASSLASRAQETQYF. In DNA, the CDR3 is TGTGCCAGCAGTTTAGCATCCCGCGCCCAAGAGACCCAGTACTTC.

The chain carries TRBV6-5 and TRBJ2-3; 11 bases map to TRBD2. CDR1 MNHEY and CDR2 SVGAGI come from the germline V gene. This CDR3 spans 16 amino acids. V was pared by 4 bases and J by 3 bases, with 6 bases of the junction left unmatched. CDR3 nucleotide sequence: TGTGCCAGCAGTTGGCAACTAGCGGGAGAAACAGATACGCAGTATTTT. It codes for CASSWQLAGETDTQYF.

This clone was detected only once. The chain is built from TRBV7-2 and TRBJ2-7; 7 bases are shared with TRBD1. The ends lost 1 base at V and 4 bases at J; junction bases unmatched: 10. This CDR3 spans 16 amino acids. The V gene's germline CDR1 is SGHTA and CDR2 FQGNSA. CDR3 in amino acids: CASSLGGSGRGYEQYF. CDR3 nucleotides: TGTGCCAGCAGCTTAGGTGGGTCCGGCAGGGGGTACGAGCAGTACTTC.

The chain uses TRBV30 and TRBJ2-1, with 13 positions matching TRBD2. CDR1 GTSNPN and CDR2 SVGIG come from the germline V gene (reference sequence). V lost 3 bases and J lost 0; bases outside the gene matches: 5. This CDR3 comprises 17 residues. CDR3 protein: CAWRGTSGVPSYNEQFF. CDR3 sequence (DNA): TGTGCCTGGAGGGGGACTAGCGGGGTCCCCTCCTACAATGAGCAGTTCTTC.

The V gene is TRBV10-1, the J gene TRBJ1-5, with D possibly matching TRBD1 (6 bases). CDR3 length: 13 residues. With 6 bases removed from V and 9 bases from J, the gap between germline ends came to 15 bases. Germline V gene lookup returns CDR1 WNHNN and CDR2 SYGVQD (reference sequence). The CDR3 bases are TGCGCCAGCAGCCTACAGGGCCAGAGGCCCCAGCATTTT. As protein: CASSLQGQRPQHF.

In its sample, this clone was seen once. Likely a read error: the CDR3 ends without its conserved phenylalanine or tryptophan. The DNA is left out, because the CDR3 cannot be placed on it with certainty; the CDR3 is given as TCRdb lists it. V usage is TRBV7-8 and J usage is TRBJ2-3; the table assigns TRBD1, which was not confirmed against the DNA. Germline CDR1 is SGHVS and CDR2 is FQNEAQ. The CDR3 sequence runs 14 residues, both termini included. CDR3 sequence: CASSLAFGQGPPEL.

The chain carries TRBV7-2 and TRBJ1-1; tentatively, D is TRBD1 (5 bases). Germline V gene data show CDR1 as SGHTA and CDR2 as FQGNSA. This CDR3 is 15 amino acids long. V lost 7 bases and J 3 bases, leaving 18 bases between the germline ends. The CDR3, as DNA: TGTGCCAGCACCCTCCTCGGCGGGGGGGACACTGAAGCTTTCTTT. Encoded protein: CASTLLGGGDTEAFF.